This T cell receptor beta chain came from a study of shared clonotypes between healthy human individuals. The material for each subset, its genomic DNA, was split evenly across several immunoSEQ plates. TCRdb keeps only in-frame clones here, not all; method: immunoSEQ multiplex PCR. The sample consists of under 1,100,000 clones, approximately 80% of them appearing once. Concerning this clone: Its cognate antigen is unknown.

General observations from the study: It was only blood that was sampled, and tissue repertoires likely differ.

Material: memory CD4+ T cells from PBMCs. The subset denotes: CD45RA-negative fraction. The TCR sequence derives from a man aged 18 to 29 in good health. Some clones in this sample may be carry-over from other donors' samples.

The DNA for the CDR3 is TGTGCCAGCAGTTACGGGACAAGGGGCAACGAGCAGTACTTC. Translating gives CASSYGTRGNEQYF. The rearrangement joins TRBV6-6 to TRBJ2-7, with D possibly being TRBD1 (6 bases). Germline V CDR1 and CDR2: MNHNY, SVGAGI (reference sequence). With 2 bases removed from V and 5 bases from J, the gap between germline ends came to 13 bases. CDR3 length equals 14 residues.